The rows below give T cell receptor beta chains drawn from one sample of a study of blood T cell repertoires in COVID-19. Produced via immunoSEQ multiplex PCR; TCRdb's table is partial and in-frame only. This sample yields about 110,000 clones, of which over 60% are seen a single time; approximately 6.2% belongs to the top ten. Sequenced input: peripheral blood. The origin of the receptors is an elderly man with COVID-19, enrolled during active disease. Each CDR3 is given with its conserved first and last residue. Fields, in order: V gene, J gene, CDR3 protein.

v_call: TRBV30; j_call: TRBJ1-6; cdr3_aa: CASEGQGKTPLHF
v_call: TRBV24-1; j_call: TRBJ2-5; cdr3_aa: CATSDPLGGDETQYF
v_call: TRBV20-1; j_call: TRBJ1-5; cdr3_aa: CSASGPTGGQPQHF
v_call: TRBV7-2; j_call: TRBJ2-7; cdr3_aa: CASSLAFTYEQYF
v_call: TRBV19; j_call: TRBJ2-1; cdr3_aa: CASSIETSGRVYEQFF
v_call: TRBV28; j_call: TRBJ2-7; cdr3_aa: CASSLVTGEQYF
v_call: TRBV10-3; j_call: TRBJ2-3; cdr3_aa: CAISRREGGSTDTQYF
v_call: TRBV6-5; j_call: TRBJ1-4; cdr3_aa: CASSNNRDRVPKLFF
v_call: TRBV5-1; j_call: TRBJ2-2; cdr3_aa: CASTLTSGDTGELFF
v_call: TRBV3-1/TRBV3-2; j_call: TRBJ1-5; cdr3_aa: CASSPNVGTGGGQPQHF
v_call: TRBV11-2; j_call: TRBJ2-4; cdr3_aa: CASSLGHQNIQYF
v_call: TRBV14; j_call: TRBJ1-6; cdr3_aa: CASSWAGKSSPLHF
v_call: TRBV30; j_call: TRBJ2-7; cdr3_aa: CAWSAGLATYEQYF
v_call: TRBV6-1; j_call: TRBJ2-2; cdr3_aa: CATDTKTGELFF
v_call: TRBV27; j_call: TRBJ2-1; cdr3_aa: CASSWGLAGALQFF
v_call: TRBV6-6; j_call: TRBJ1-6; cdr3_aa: CASTAGGRYNSPLHF
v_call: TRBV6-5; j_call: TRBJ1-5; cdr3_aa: CASVRGGQGLQPQHF
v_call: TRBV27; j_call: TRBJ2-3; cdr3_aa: CASSSRDRGTDTQYF
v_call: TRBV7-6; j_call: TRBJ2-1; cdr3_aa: CASSFGGLTFDEQFF
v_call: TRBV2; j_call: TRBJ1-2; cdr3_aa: CASTPQGLGYGYTF
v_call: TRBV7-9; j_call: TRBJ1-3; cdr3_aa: CASSPRGSGNTIYF
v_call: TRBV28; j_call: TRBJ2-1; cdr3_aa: CASSPSGGSSYNEQFF
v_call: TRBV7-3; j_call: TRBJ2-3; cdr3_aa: CASSLRGGGTDTQYF
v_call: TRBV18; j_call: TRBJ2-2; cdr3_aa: CASSQGGNTGELFF
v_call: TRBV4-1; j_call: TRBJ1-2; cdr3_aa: CASSPSGFRRTNYGYTF
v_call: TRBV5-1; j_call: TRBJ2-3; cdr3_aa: CASSGDSFPGTDTQYF
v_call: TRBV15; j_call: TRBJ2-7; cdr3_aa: CATSRDPTAYEQYF
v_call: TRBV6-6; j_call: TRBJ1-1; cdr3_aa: CASSPSWGRGSYTEAFF
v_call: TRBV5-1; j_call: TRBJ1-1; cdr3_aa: CASSTSTGNTEAFF
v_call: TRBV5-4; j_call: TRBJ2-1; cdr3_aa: CASSFGQGQYNEQFF
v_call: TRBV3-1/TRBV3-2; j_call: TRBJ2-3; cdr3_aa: CASSQFLAGGGVTDTQYF
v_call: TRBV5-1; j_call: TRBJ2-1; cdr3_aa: CASSGTSGYNEQFF
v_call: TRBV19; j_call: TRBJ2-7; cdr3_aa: CASSQTGGYEQYF
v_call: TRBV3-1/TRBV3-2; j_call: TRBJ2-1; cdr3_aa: CASSPQTSTAEQFF
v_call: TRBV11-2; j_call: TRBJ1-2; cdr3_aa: CATVFFQGGTGGYTF
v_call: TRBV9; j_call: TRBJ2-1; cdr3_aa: CASSEDLAGGYNEQFF
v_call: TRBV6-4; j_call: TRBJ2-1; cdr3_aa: CASSVTGGEQFF
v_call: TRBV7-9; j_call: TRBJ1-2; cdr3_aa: CASSFRRDRGNYGYTF
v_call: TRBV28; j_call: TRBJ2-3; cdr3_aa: CASSLMTVDTQYF
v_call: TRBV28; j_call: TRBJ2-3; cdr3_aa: CASSPRLAPDTQYF
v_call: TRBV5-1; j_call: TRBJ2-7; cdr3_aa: CASRPGQGAYEQYF
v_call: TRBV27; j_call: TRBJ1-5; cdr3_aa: CASSPRAGLADQPQHF
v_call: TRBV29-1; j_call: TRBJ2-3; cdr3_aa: CSVKSGSATYSSTDTQYF
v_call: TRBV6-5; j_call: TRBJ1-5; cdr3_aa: CASSYSSFNQPQHF
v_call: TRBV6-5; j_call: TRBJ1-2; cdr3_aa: CASRTTGFGYTF
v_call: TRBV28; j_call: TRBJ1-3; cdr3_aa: CASRSGSGGNTIYF